What follows are 17 T cell receptor beta chains derived from one specimen sequenced in a study of blood T cell repertoires in COVID-19. Assay used: immunoSEQ multiplex PCR; TCRdb lists only in-frame clones, some missing. The repertoire holds around 97,000 clones, with approximately 87% as singletons. Source material: peripheral blood. The receptors were gathered from a human donor in a cohort sampled during active or convalescent COVID-19.

The V call is TRBV6-4, the J call TRBJ2-1, with 10 bases identical to TRBD2. The CDR3 length is 15 residues. Germline V gene sequence: CDR1 MRHNA, CDR2 SNTAGT. After removal of 6 bases from V and 2 bases from J, the junction contained 4 bases not matched to a gene. The CDR3 DNA sequence: TGTGCCAGCAGGAAACTAGCGGGAACCTACAATGAGCAGTTCTTC. As protein: CASRKLAGTYNEQFF.

The genes are TRBV20-1 and TRBJ2-4; 8 bases agree with TRBD2. The CDR3 loop spans 13 amino acids. Germline V gene data show CDR1 as DFQATT and CDR2 as SNEGSKA (reference sequence). Trimming cost V 3 bases and J 10 bases; bases outside gene matches: 8. CDR3 in amino acids: CSASGAGGRIQYF. CDR3 bases: TGCAGTGCTAGTGGGGCGGGGGGACGGATTCAGTACTTC.

This clone was counted between two and nine times. The rearrangement joins TRBV19 to TRBJ1-6; D perhaps matches TRBD1 (6 bases). The CDR3 covers 15 residues. V lost 4 bases, J lost 5 bases, and 12 bases lay in between. Per the germline V gene, CDR1 is LNHDA and CDR2 is SQIVND (reference sequence). The DNA for the CDR3 is TGTGCCAGTAGTAGCGGACAGACAAATAATTCACCCCTCCACTTT. Residues: CASSSGQTNNSPLHF.

This chain connects TRBV20-1 to TRBJ2-3; D call uncertain. Germline CDR1 is DFQATT and CDR2 is SNEGSKA (reference sequence). The CDR3 spans 11 residues. V was shortened by 5 bases and J by 6 bases, with 9 bases between the two germline ends. CDR3 protein: CSAPFGDTQYF. The DNA of the CDR3 is TGCAGTGCTCCCTTTGGCGATACGCAGTATTTT.

The V and J genes are TRBV19 and TRBJ2-1; 10 nucleotides align to TRBD1. The CDR3 sequence is 18 residues long. V lost 5 bases and J lost 6; bases outside the gene matches: 16. From germline, CDR1 is LNHDA and CDR2 SQIVND (reference sequence). The CDR3 nucleotides read TGTGCCAGTAGTGGGGGACAGGGGAAGGAGCCCAGAGCCAATGAGCAGTTCTTC. Protein product: CASSGGQGKEPRANEQFF.

The CDR3 here is CASSLARTGQNTIYF. The CDR3 DNA is TGTGCCAGCAGCTTAGCGCGGACAGGTCAAAACACCATATATTTT. The chain carries TRBV7-2 and TRBJ1-3; 7 positions agree with TRBD1. Germline CDR1 is SGHTA and CDR2 is FQGNSA. Trimming took 0 bases from V and 6 from J; bases not matched to a gene: 5. The CDR3 spans 15 residues.

This CDR3 is CASKIGTPSTDTQYF. As DNA, the CDR3 is TGTGCCAGTAAAATCGGGACACCTAGCACAGATACGCAGTATTTT. The genes are TRBV19 and TRBJ2-3, with TRBD1 as a possible D gene (6 bases). The V and J ends lost 7 bases and 0 bases respectively, with 14 bases between them. Looked up from germline, CDR1 is LNHDA and CDR2 is SQIVND (reference sequence). The CDR3 is 15 amino acids.

This chain links TRBV5-5 with TRBJ1-1; the match to TRBD1 covers 7 bases. Unmatched junction bases numbered 8, after V lost 0 bases and J lost 3 bases. Germline V lookup: CDR1 SGHKS, CDR2 YYEKEE (reference sequence). The CDR3 is made up of 16 amino acids. The CDR3 region is CASSLAEGGDDTEAFF. Here the CDR3 DNA reads TGTGCCAGCAGCTTGGCCGAAGGGGGCGACGACACTGAAGCTTTCTTT.

The chain combines TRBV7-2 with TRBJ2-5; D remains unclear. The CDR3 is made up of 14 amino acids. Trimming cost V 3 bases and J 3 bases, with 11 bases left between them. Germline CDR1 reads SGHTA; CDR2 reads FQGNSA. The DNA for the CDR3 is TGTGCCAGCAGCTTTCCGTCGGCGGAAGAGACCCAGTACTTC. It is translated as CASSFPSAEETQYF.

The J gene is TRBJ1-1, the V gene TRBV5-4; TRBD1 matches 7 bases. The CDR3 loop spans 16 amino acids. Losses at the gene ends were 0 bases for V and 6 bases for J; bases not matched to a gene: 11. Per the germline V gene, CDR1 is SGHNT and CDR2 is YYREEE (reference sequence). The DNA for the CDR3 is TGTGCCAGCAGCTTGGATTTCCCCCAGGGGGGCGCTGAAGCTTTCTTT. This encodes CASSLDFPQGGAEAFF.

V gene TRBV7-3 combines with J gene TRBJ2-2; tentatively, D is TRBD1 (5 bases). Per the germline V gene, CDR1 is SGHTA and CDR2 is FQGTGA. V lost 4 bases, J lost 7 bases, and 10 bases lay in between. CDR3 length: 13 amino acids. The CDR3 is CASSSYQGGELFF. CDR3 bases: TGTGCCAGCAGCTCTTACCAGGGCGGGGAGCTGTTTTTT.

This clone has only one observation. Within the sample, other DNA sequences also encode this same CDR3. V is TRBV5-6 and J is TRBJ2-3; 10 bases map to TRBD1. There are 15 residues in the CDR3. Losses at the gene ends were 1 base for V and 3 bases for J; bases not matched to a gene: 2. The germline V gene encodes CDR1 SGHDT and CDR2 YYEEEE. As DNA, the CDR3 is TGTGCCAGCAGCTTGAGGACAGGGGGGACAGATACGCAGTATTTT. This gives the protein CASSLRTGGTDTQYF.

The rearrangement links TRBV19 to TRBJ2-1, with TRBD2 matching over 12 bases. The trim removed 1 base at V and 9 bases at J, leaving 4 bases unmatched. The CDR3 totals 15 residues. The germline CDR1 and CDR2 sequences are LNHDA and SQIVND (reference sequence). This CDR3 reads CASSIASGGASEQFF. CDR3 DNA: TGTGCCAGTAGTATAGCTAGCGGGGGGGCCAGTGAGCAGTTCTTC.

The CDR3 bases are TGTGCCAGCAGCTCGGGACAGGGGAACAATCAGCCCCAGCATTTT. It translates to CASSSGQGNNQPQHF. The V and J genes are TRBV7-2 and TRBJ1-5; TRBD1 aligns across 10 bases. V lost 4 bases and J lost 3; bases outside the gene matches: 3. This CDR3 region has 15 residues. Per germline, CDR1 SGHTA and CDR2 FQGNSA.

This clone occurred a few times. This chain connects TRBV6-5 to TRBJ1-2; no clear D. The CDR3 length is 13 residues. The V and J ends lost 2 bases and 4 bases respectively, with 8 bases between them. Germline CDR1 is MNHEY and CDR2 is SVGAGI. The CDR3 spells CASSYHVLYGYTF. CDR3 coding DNA: TGTGCCAGCAGTTACCACGTACTCTATGGCTACACCTTC.

The chain joins TRBV25-1 to TRBJ1-5; D remains ambiguous. V was trimmed by 5 bases and J by 1 base, leaving 9 bases between them. The germline V gene has CDR1 MGHDK and CDR2 SYGVNS. The CDR3 runs to 14 residues. CDR3 DNA sequence: TGTGCCAGCAGTAACAGTCCCAGCAATCAGCCCCAGCATTTT. Amino acid sequence: CASSNSPSNQPQHF.

Only a few counts were recorded for this clone. The V and J genes are TRBV7-3 and TRBJ2-1; 8 nucleotides align to TRBD2. The CDR3 contains 16 residues. The germline gives CDR1 SGHTA, CDR2 FQGTGA. V lost 1 base, J lost 5 bases, and 7 bases stayed unmatched. In DNA form, the CDR3 reads TGTGCCAGCAGCTTAAACGGAGCGGGAGTCAACAATGAGCAGTTCTTC. Amino acids: CASSLNGAGVNNEQFF.